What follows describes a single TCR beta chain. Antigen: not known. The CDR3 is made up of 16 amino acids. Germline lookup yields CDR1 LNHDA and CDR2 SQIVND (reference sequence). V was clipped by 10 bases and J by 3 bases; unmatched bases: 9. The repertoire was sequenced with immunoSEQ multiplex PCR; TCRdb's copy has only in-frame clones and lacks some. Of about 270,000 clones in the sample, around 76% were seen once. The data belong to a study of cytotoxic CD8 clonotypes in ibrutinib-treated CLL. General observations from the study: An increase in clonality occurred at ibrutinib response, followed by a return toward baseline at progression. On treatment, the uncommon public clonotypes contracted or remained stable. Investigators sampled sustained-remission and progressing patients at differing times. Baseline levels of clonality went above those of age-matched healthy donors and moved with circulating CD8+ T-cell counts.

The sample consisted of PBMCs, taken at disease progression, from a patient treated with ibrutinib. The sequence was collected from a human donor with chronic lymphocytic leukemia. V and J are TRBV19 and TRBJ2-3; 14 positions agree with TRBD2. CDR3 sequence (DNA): TGTGCCACAAAAGGGAGACTAGCGGGAGGGACAGATACGCAGTATTTT. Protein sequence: CATKGRLAGGTDTQYF.